The 25 T cell receptor beta chains below come from one sample, sequenced in a study of T-cell memory formation after mild COVID-19. TCRdb re-analysed the 5' RACE reads in MiXCR, keeping a single row per CDR3 protein. The sample includes tens of thousands of distinct CDR3 sequences, around a quarter of them seen just once. The sample taken for sequencing was PBMCs or a T cell subset sorted from them (not recorded which). These receptors were collected from a man aged 18 to 29 who had mild COVID-19 (a few samples of this study predate the infection). Cell type and time point are not known.

For this clonotype: The junction differs from germline at one of its ends, possibly a read error. The CDR3 region has the DNA TGTGCCAGCAGTCAACAAGGACAGGACCACTTC. It is translated as CASSQQGQDHF. The chain recombines TRBV27 with TRBJ2-7, with 7 nucleotides matching TRBD1. This CDR3 has 11 residues. CDR1 MNHEY and CDR2 SMNVEV come from the germline V gene (reference sequence).

The chain joins TRBV27 to TRBJ2-7; tentative D call: TRBD2 (5 bases). Trimming shortened V by 0 bases and J by 4 bases, and 10 bases separated the two germline ends. Germline CDR1 MNHEY, CDR2 SMNVEV (reference sequence). This CDR3 comprises 14 residues. CDR3 region: CASSLSSRGYEQYF. The CDR3 bases are TGTGCCAGCAGTTTATCGAGTCGGGGTTACGAGCAGTACTTC.

This clonotype was observed a few times. The rearrangement uses TRBV6-5 and TRBJ2-1, with D perhaps TRBD2 (5 bases). Per the germline V gene, CDR1 is MNHEY and CDR2 is SVGAGI. Trimming removed 0 bases from V and 3 bases from J, with 15 bases in between. This CDR3 has 17 amino acids. The CDR3 reads CASSYSIRRVFYNEQFF. The CDR3 DNA reads as TGTGCCAGCAGTTACTCGATCAGGCGGGTTTTCTACAATGAGCAGTTCTTC.

The chain has TRBV20-1 and TRBJ2-1; unclear D gene. Germline V gene sequence: CDR1 DFQATT, CDR2 SNEGSKA (reference sequence). Trimming took 5 bases from V and 1 from J, leaving 12 bases between them. This CDR3 has 14 amino acids. The CDR3 here is CSAGPRSSYNEQFF. Written as DNA, the CDR3 is TGCAGTGCTGGACCTAGAAGTTCCTACAATGAGCAGTTCTTC.

The chain has TRBV29-1 and TRBJ2-2, with D perhaps TRBD1 (6 bases). V was cut by 1 base and J by 0 bases, with 15 bases left in between. This CDR3 is 17 amino acids long. Germline values: CDR1 SQVTM, CDR2 ANQGSEA. The CDR3 region has the DNA TGCAGCGTTGAAGTGGGGGACACAATCTCGAACACCGGGGAGCTGTTTTTT. Translated: CSVEVGDTISNTGELFF.

V is TRBV30 and J is TRBJ2-7, with D perhaps TRBD1 or TRBD2 (5 bases each). V lost 3 bases to trimming and J lost 6 bases, with 12 bases between them. This CDR3 comprises 12 residues. The germline CDR1 and CDR2 sequences are GTSNPN and SVGIG (reference sequence). This CDR3 reads CAWSRGDREQYF. For the CDR3, the DNA is TGTGCCTGGAGCCGAGGGGACCGCGAGCAGTACTTC.

The rearrangement uses TRBV28 and TRBJ2-7, with D unclear. Per germline, CDR1 MDHEN and CDR2 SYDVKM. Trimming stripped 5 bases from V and 0 bases from J, with 20 bases between. The CDR3 spans 17 residues. CDR3 region: CASSTRQEGYYSYEQYV. Here the CDR3 DNA reads TGTGCCAGCAGTACCCGCCAGGAAGGATACTACTCCTACGAGCAGTACGTC.

V and J are TRBV7-3 and TRBJ2-3, with 10 nucleotides matching TRBD2. The CDR3 has 16 amino acids. Germline assignment: CDR1 SGHTA and CDR2 FQGTGA. With 2 bases clipped from V and 0 bases from J, the junction kept 2 bases outside the gene matches. CDR3 sequence (DNA): TGTGCCAGCAGCTTACTAGCGGGGGATAGCACAGATACGCAGTATTTT. It specifies CASSLLAGDSTDTQYF.

The rearrangement joins TRBV12-3 or TRBV12-4 to TRBJ1-5, with no clear D. This CDR3 contains 12 residues. V was shortened by 1 base and J by 6 bases, with 4 bases between the two germline ends. Here the CDR3 reads CASSLGSQPQHF. The CDR3 region has the DNA TGTGCCAGCAGTTTAGGCAGTCAGCCCCAGCATTTT.

On this clonotype: No conserved phenylalanine or tryptophan ends this CDR3, so it is likely a read error. The DNA is left out, because the CDR3 cannot be placed on it with certainty; the CDR3 is given as TCRdb lists it. The chain links TRBV23-1 to TRBJ2-5; the tabulated D call, TRBD2, remains unverified against the DNA. TRBV23-1 is labeled an ORF, and its function is uncertain. The CDR3 is 11 residues long, counting both termini. CDR3 residues: CASSPKGEAVP.

V and J are TRBV6-2 or TRBV6-3 and TRBJ2-1, with D possibly matching TRBD1 (6 bases). V was shortened by 8 bases and J by 0 bases, with 20 bases between the two germline ends. The CDR3 consists of 17 residues. Per the germline V gene, CDR1 is MNHEY and CDR2 is SVGEGT. CDR3 sequence: CASLGIQDSYSYNEQFF. CDR3 nucleotide sequence: TGTGCCAGCCTTGGGATTCAGGACAGCTACTCCTACAATGAGCAGTTCTTC.

The chain is built from TRBV6-5 and TRBJ2-7, with 7 nucleotides matching TRBD2. CDR1 and CDR2 (germline): MNHEY, SVGAGI. Trimming removed 0 bases from V and 2 bases from J; junction bases left unmatched: 13. The CDR3 length is 18 residues. The CDR3 protein is CASSYSIGIGEGTYEQYV. The CDR3 DNA is TGTGCCAGCAGTTACTCGATCGGTATTGGGGAGGGGACCTACGAGCAGTACGTC.

The chain joins TRBV11-3 to TRBJ2-2, with 9 bases identical to TRBD2. J gave up 1 base and V 5 bases, and 5 bases lay outside the gene matches. The germline gives CDR1 SGHNT, CDR2 YENEEA. The CDR3 covers 16 residues. As DNA, the CDR3 is TGTGCCAGCAGCCTACTAGCGGGCGGGAACACCGGGGAGCTGTTTTTT. The encoded protein is CASSLLAGGNTGELFF.

The DNA of the CDR3 is TGTGCCAGCAGCGTCCGCCGGACAGGGAGCTATGGCTACACCTTC. Translating it yields CASSVRRTGSYGYTF. The chain uses TRBV9 and TRBJ1-2, with 8 positions matching TRBD1. The CDR3 totals 15 residues. CDR1 is SGDLS and CDR2 is YYNGEE in the germline V gene. The V segment lost 2 bases and the J segment 4 bases; nucleotides outside the gene matches: 7.

This clonotype was seen only a few times. The chain links TRBV7-2 to TRBJ2-5; weak D call: TRBD1 (5 bases). V dropped 3 bases and J dropped 5 bases, with 10 bases sitting between them. This CDR3 has 13 amino acids. Germline V gene data show CDR1 as SGHTA and CDR2 as FQGNSA. The CDR3 sequence: CASSFLGAETQYF. CDR3 nucleotides: TGTGCCAGCAGCTTTCTAGGGGCGGAGACCCAGTACTTC. Together with reference TRBV7-2 and TRBJ2-5, the CDR3 gives the full variable domain: GAGVSQSPSNKVTEKGKDVELRCDPISGHTALYWYRQSLGQGLEFLIYFQGNSAPDKSGLPSDRFSAERTGGSVSTLTIQRTQQEDSAVYLCASSFLGAETQYFGPGTRLLVL.

This clonotype was recorded at least ten times. This chain joins TRBV2 and TRBJ2-3, with 10 positions matching TRBD2. Germline V CDR1 and CDR2: SNHLY, FYNNEI. The CDR3 extends over 15 amino acids. Trimming removed 8 bases from V and 0 bases from J; junction bases left unmatched: 5. The CDR3 reads CASFTSGASTDTQYF. CDR3 coding DNA: TGTGCCAGCTTTACTAGCGGGGCCAGCACAGATACGCAGTATTTT.

The CDR3 DNA reads as TGTGCCAGCAGGGGAGTGGGAGAGACCCAGTACTTC. This sequence encodes CASRGVGETQYF. The chain links TRBV27 to TRBJ2-5; tentative D call: TRBD2 (5 bases). In germline, CDR1 is MNHEY, CDR2 SMNVEV (reference sequence). V gave up 6 bases and J gave up 4 bases, with 9 bases separating them. The CDR3 runs 12 residues.

The J gene is TRBJ2-3, the V gene TRBV12-3 or TRBV12-4; D is uncertain. The CDR3 has 13 residues. Trimming left V 6 bases short and J 3 bases short, with 10 bases between. The CDR3: CASSIHLTDTQYF. As DNA, the CDR3 is TGTGCCAGCAGCATACATTTGACAGATACGCAGTATTTT.

DNA for the CDR3: TGCAGTGCTAGAGACCGTGGATATAGCAATCAGCCCCAGCATTTT. As protein: CSARDRGYSNQPQHF. V and J are TRBV20-1 and TRBJ1-5; D call uncertain. V shed 0 bases and J shed 0 bases, with 9 bases lying between them. Germline lookup yields CDR1 DFQATT and CDR2 SNEGSKA (reference sequence). The CDR3 runs to 15 residues.

This clonotype was detected only a few times. The chain combines TRBV30 with TRBJ2-7; 9 bases are shared with TRBD1. Trimming at V came to 4 bases and at J to 5 bases, leaving 9 bases not matched to a gene. Per germline, CDR1 GTSNPN and CDR2 SVGIG (reference sequence). There are 14 residues in the CDR3. The CDR3 spells CAWNSGTGFNEQYF. The CDR3 bases are TGTGCCTGGAACTCCGGGACAGGGTTCAACGAGCAGTACTTC.

This clonotype was observed at least ten times. The chain couples TRBV5-1 to TRBJ2-5; 9 bases fit TRBD1. The trim removed 4 bases at V and 4 bases at J, leaving 8 bases unmatched. Germline CDR1 and CDR2: SGHRS and YFSETQ. The CDR3 consists of 15 residues. In nucleotides, the CDR3 is TGCGCCAGCAGCCCGCCGGACAGGGGCATAGAGACCCAGTACTTC. Amino acids: CASSPPDRGIETQYF.

This clonotype has ten or more counts. The chain has TRBV2 and TRBJ2-6; 8 bases are a match to TRBD1. The trim removed 9 bases at V and 4 bases at J, leaving 2 bases unmatched. CDR3 size: 13 residues. The germline V gene has CDR1 SNHLY and CDR2 FYNNEI. The chain's CDR3 is CARQGGGANVLTF. The CDR3 coding sequence is TGTGCCAGACAGGGGGGCGGGGCCAACGTCCTGACTTTC.

Note on this clonotype: The DNA is omitted, as the CDR3 cannot be located on it reliably, and the CDR3 follows TCRdb's listing. This chain links TRBV19 with TRBJ1-4; TRBD1 is the table's D call, not checked against the DNA. Germline V gives CDR1 LNHDA, CDR2 SQIVND (reference sequence). The CDR3 numbers 17 amino acids, ends counted. Here the CDR3 reads CASTSDRLGVGVEKLFF.

This clonotype was picked up many times. The genes are TRBV5-6 and TRBJ2-3; the D is unclear. The CDR3 has 14 amino acids. With 0 bases removed from V and 2 bases from J, the gap between germline ends came to 7 bases. Germline CDR1 and CDR2: SGHDT and YYEEEE. The CDR3 region has the DNA TGTGCCAGCAGCTTGGCCGGGTACACAGATACGCAGTATTTT. It encodes CASSLAGYTDTQYF.

This clonotype was detected only a few times. The rearrangement uses TRBV19 and TRBJ1-1; no clear D gene. The V end lost 5 bases, the J end lost 0 bases, and 10 bases lay between the germline ends. Germline lookup yields CDR1 LNHDA and CDR2 SQIVND (reference sequence). CDR3 length: 14 amino acids. The CDR3 protein is CASSLARVNTEAFF. As DNA, the CDR3 is TGTGCCAGTAGTTTGGCACGCGTGAACACTGAAGCTTTCTTT. The variable domain in full, with the rest retrieved from reference TRBV19 and TRBJ1-1, is DGGITQSPKYLFRKEGQNVTLSCEQNLNHDAMYWYRQDPGQGLRLIYYSQIVNDFQKGDIAEGYSVSREKKESFPLTVTSAQKNPTAFYLCASSLARVNTEAFFGQGTRLTVV.